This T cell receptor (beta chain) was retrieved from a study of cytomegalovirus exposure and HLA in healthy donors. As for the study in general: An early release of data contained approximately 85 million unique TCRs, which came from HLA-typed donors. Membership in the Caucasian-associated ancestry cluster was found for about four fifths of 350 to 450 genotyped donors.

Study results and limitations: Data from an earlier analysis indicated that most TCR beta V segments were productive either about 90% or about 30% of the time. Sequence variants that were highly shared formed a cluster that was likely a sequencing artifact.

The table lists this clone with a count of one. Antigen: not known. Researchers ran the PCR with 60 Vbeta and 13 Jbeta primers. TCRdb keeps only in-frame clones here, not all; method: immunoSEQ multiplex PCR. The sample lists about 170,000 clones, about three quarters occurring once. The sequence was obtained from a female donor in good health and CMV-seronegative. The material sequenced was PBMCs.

CDR3 loop: CASRRASELFF. CDR3 DNA: TGTGCCAGCAGGCGGGCGTCGGAGCTGTTTTTT. The chain has TRBV28 and TRBJ2-2, with TRBD2 as a possible D gene (5 bases). CDR1 is MDHEN, CDR2 SYDVKM, per germline. Deletions cut 6 bases from V and 10 bases from J, with 9 bases between. The CDR3 has 11 residues.